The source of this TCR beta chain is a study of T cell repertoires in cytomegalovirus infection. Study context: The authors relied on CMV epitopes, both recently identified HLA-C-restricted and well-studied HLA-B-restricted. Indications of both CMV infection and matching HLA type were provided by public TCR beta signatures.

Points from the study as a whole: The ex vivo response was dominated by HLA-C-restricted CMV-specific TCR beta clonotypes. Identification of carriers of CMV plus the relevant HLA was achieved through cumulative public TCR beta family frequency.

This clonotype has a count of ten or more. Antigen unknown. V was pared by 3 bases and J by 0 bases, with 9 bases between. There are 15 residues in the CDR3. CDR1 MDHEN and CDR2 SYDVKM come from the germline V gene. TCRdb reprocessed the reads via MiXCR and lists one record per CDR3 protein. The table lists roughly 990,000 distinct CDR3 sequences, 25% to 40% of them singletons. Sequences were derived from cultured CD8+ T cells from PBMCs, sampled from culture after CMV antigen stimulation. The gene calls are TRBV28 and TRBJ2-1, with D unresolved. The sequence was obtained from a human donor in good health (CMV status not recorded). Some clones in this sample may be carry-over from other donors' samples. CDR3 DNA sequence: TGTGCCAGCAGTTTTGAGGCTGACTCCTACAATGAGCAGTTCTTC. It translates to CASSFEADSYNEQFF.